This T cell receptor beta chain was identified in a study of blood T cell repertoires in COVID-19. The CDR3 has 17 residues. Germline lookup yields CDR1 SGHNT and CDR2 YYREEE (reference sequence). V shed 3 bases and J 2 bases; nucleotides not matched to a gene: 12. This table comes from immunoSEQ multiplex PCR, and its TCRdb copy is limited to in-frame clones, with some not included. The sample yields some 190,000 clones, more than 75% seen once. The TCR comes from a man in his forties with acute COVID-19. The V call is TRBV5-4, the J call TRBJ2-3; TRBD1 matches at 7 bases. The sample comprised PBMCs or T cells enriched from blood (not recorded which). CDR3 protein: CASSSRPPGQNTDTQYF. The CDR3 coding sequence is TGTGCCAGCAGCTCGCGGCCCCCGGGACAGAACACAGATACGCAGTATTTT.